The 29 T cell receptor beta chains below come from one sample, sequenced in a study of neoadjuvant nivolumab and ipilimumab in lung cancer. The repertoire was sequenced with immunoSEQ multiplex PCR; TCRdb's copy has only in-frame clones and lacks some. The table shows fewer than 35,000 clones, with 90% occurring only once. This sample comprised peripheral blood, obtained after neoadjuvant nivolumab, alone or with ipilimumab, at or shortly before surgery. These receptors came from an adult with non-small cell lung cancer.

The chain recombines TRBV11-1 with TRBJ1-6; 9 nucleotides line up with TRBD1. The CDR3 length is 14 residues. Germline loops: CDR1 SGHAT, CDR2 FQDESV (reference sequence). Trimming at V came to 5 bases and at J to 7 bases, leaving 3 bases not matched to a gene. The CDR3 sequence is CASSPDRGNSPLHF. The DNA for the CDR3 is TGTGCCAGCAGCCCGGACAGGGGAAATTCACCCCTCCACTTT. The whole variable domain, remainder taken from reference TRBV11-1 and TRBJ1-6, is EAEVAQSPRYKITEKSQAVAFWCDPISGHATLYWYRQILGQGPELLVQFQDESVVDDSQLPKDRFSAERLKGVDSTLKIQPAELGDSAMYLCASSPDRGNSPLHFGNGTRLTVT.

This rearrangement joins TRBV10-3 to TRBJ1-1; 7 bases match TRBD1. Germline V gene data show CDR1 as ENHRY and CDR2 as SYGVKD. The CDR3 totals 14 residues. V trimming: 9 bases; J trimming: 3 bases; junction bases outside the gene matches: 10. In nucleotides, the CDR3 is TGTGCCATATCCACCGACAGGGACGACACTGAAGCTTTCTTT. It codes for CAISTDRDDTEAFF.

The J gene is TRBJ1-1, the V gene TRBV19; 9 nucleotides agree with TRBD1. This CDR3 comprises 14 residues. The germline CDR1 and CDR2 sequences are LNHDA and SQIVND (reference sequence). V gave up 5 bases and J gave up 5 bases; unmatched junction bases: 6. CDR3 residues: CASSEGTGWTEAFF. The CDR3 DNA follows: TGTGCCAGTAGTGAGGGGACAGGGTGGACTGAAGCTTTCTTT.

The chain carries TRBV2 and TRBJ1-1, with D unclear. Germline CDR1 SNHLY, CDR2 FYNNEI. V was trimmed by 0 bases and J by 10 bases, leaving 12 bases between them. The CDR3 runs 13 residues. The CDR3 is CASSEAPLPRAFF. The CDR3 DNA follows: TGTGCCAGCAGTGAAGCCCCCTTACCTCGAGCTTTCTTT. Filled out from reference TRBV2 and TRBJ1-1, the complete variable domain reads EPEVTQTPSHQVTQMGQEVILRCVPISNHLYFYWYRQILGQKVEFLVSFYNNEISEKSEIFDDQFSVERPDGSNFTLKIRSTKLEDSAMYFCASSEAPLPRAFFGQGTRLTVV.

The V call is TRBV27, the J call TRBJ1-6; D remains unclear. CDR3 length: 14 amino acids. V was clipped by 2 bases and J by 9 bases, with 11 bases between them. Germline values: CDR1 MNHEY, CDR2 SMNVEV (reference sequence). This chain's CDR3 is CASSLEIGGSPLHF. The CDR3, as DNA: TGTGCCAGCAGTTTAGAAATAGGTGGTTCACCCCTCCACTTT.

The chain recombines TRBV15 with TRBJ2-7; 8 nucleotides align to TRBD2. With V trimmed by 0 bases and J by 5 bases, 3 bases remained unmatched. From germline, CDR1 is LNHNV and CDR2 YYDKDF (reference sequence). This CDR3 comprises 14 residues. CDR3 nucleotides: TGTGCCACCAGCAGAGACAGCGGGGGTAACGAGCAGTACTTC. Protein sequence: CATSRDSGGNEQYF.

The chain couples TRBV5-4 to TRBJ2-7; the D is unclear. V was cut by 4 bases and J by 4 bases, with 18 bases left in between. Germline lookup yields CDR1 SGHNT and CDR2 YYREEE (reference sequence). The CDR3 contains 15 residues. This chain's CDR3 is CASSAPGGGRYEQYF. The CDR3 DNA follows: TGTGCCAGCAGCGCCCCGGGCGGTGGCCGTTACGAGCAGTACTTC.

The rearrangement uses TRBV6-5 and TRBJ2-5; 8 nucleotides line up with TRBD2. Per the germline V gene, CDR1 is MNHEY and CDR2 is SVGAGI. This CDR3 has 15 residues. Trimming cost V 6 bases and J 5 bases; bases outside gene matches: 11. In DNA form, the CDR3 reads TGTGCCAGCAGCCCCTCCGGGGGGGCTTGGGAGACCCAGTACTTC. Residues: CASSPSGGAWETQYF.

This chain joins TRBV10-2 and TRBJ1-2; TRBD1 agrees at 10 bases. Germline V gene lookup returns CDR1 WSHSY and CDR2 SAAADI. The CDR3 extends over 14 amino acids. The V gene end was trimmed by 4 bases and the J gene end by 6 bases; junction bases not matched to a gene: 5. CDR3 in amino acids: CASSGETGGDGYTF. CDR3 bases: TGCGCCAGCAGTGGTGAGACAGGGGGCGATGGCTACACCTTC.

The chain links TRBV6-1 to TRBJ1-1; D is uncertain. Germline V lookup: CDR1 MNHNS, CDR2 SASEGT. Between the trimmed V and J ends, which lost 3 bases and 7 bases, there was a span of 15 bases. The CDR3 contains 14 residues. CDR3 nucleotides: TGTGCCAGCAGTGACGGAACCCTTCTGCGTGAAGCTTTCTTT. This codes for CASSDGTLLREAFF.

The rearrangement links TRBV9 to TRBJ2-3; the match to TRBD2 covers 8 bases. Germline assignment: CDR1 SGDLS and CDR2 YYNGEE. The CDR3 consists of 16 residues. V lost 0 bases to trimming and J lost 1 base; unmatched junction nucleotides: 4. CDR3 sequence: CASSVDPAGGTDTQYF. The DNA for the CDR3 is TGTGCCAGCAGCGTAGATCCAGCGGGGGGCACAGATACGCAGTATTTT.

This clone has only one observation. The rearrangement uses TRBV19 and TRBJ2-5; unclear D gene. Deletions cut 5 bases from V and 4 bases from J, with 11 bases between. This CDR3 contains 13 residues. Germline lookup yields CDR1 LNHDA and CDR2 SQIVND (reference sequence). The CDR3 DNA sequence: TGTGCCAGTAGTGCCCCGAGACGAGAGACCCAGTACTTC. It yields the protein CASSAPRRETQYF.

The chain is built from TRBV5-1 and TRBJ2-5; 9 nucleotides line up with TRBD1. The CDR3 has 15 amino acids. Germline CDR1 reads SGHRS; CDR2 reads YFSETQ. V lost 0 bases to trimming and J lost 5 bases; unmatched junction nucleotides: 5. CDR3 in DNA: TGCGCCAGCAGCTTGGATGGGACAGGGAGGGAGACCCAGTACTTC. Protein sequence: CASSLDGTGRETQYF. The full variable domain, completed using reference TRBV5-1 and TRBJ2-5, is KAGVTQTPRYLIKTRGQQVTLSCSPISGHRSVSWYQQTPGQGLQFLFEYFSETQRNKGNFPGRFSGRQFSNSRSEMNVSTLELGDSALYLCASSLDGTGRETQYFGPGTRLLVL.

The V call is TRBV6-5, the J call TRBJ1-3; D gene ambiguous. V lost 7 bases to trimming and J lost 0 bases, with 10 bases between them. Germline CDR1 is MNHEY and CDR2 is SVGAGI. This CDR3 is 14 amino acids long. The chain's CDR3 is CASTSSFSGNTIYF. The CDR3 region has the DNA TGTGCCAGCACCTCTTCCTTCTCTGGAAACACCATATATTTT.

Only one count was recorded for this clone. The chain has TRBV4-2 and TRBJ2-3; a weak D match, TRBD2 (6 bases). The CDR3 runs to 12 residues. V gave up 2 bases and J gave up 14 bases, with 14 bases separating them. Per germline, CDR1 LGHNA and CDR2 YNFKEQ. In DNA form, the CDR3 reads TGTGCCAGCAGCCAAAACCGGGACTCCTGGTATTTT. Translating it yields CASSQNRDSWYF.

This rearrangement joins TRBV6-1 to TRBJ1-6; TRBD1 is a possible D gene (6 bases). Germline V CDR1 and CDR2: MNHNS, SASEGT. The germline V and J ends were trimmed by 8 bases and 4 bases, with 12 bases remaining between them. The CDR3 length is 14 residues. As DNA, the CDR3 is TGTGCCAGCGGAGGGGGTCTTTATAATTCACCCCTCCACTTT. Translating gives CASGGGLYNSPLHF.

V is TRBV15 and J is TRBJ2-5; no reliable D call. Per germline, CDR1 LNHNV and CDR2 YYDKDF (reference sequence). V was trimmed by 3 bases and J by 3 bases, leaving 2 bases between them. The CDR3 spans 11 residues. Written as DNA, the CDR3 is TGTGCCACCAGCAGTAAAGAGACCCAGTACTTC. Translation: CATSSKETQYF. The full variable domain, completed using reference TRBV15 and TRBJ2-5, is DAMVIQNPRYQVTQFGKPVTLSCSQTLNHNVMYWYQQKSSQAPKLLFHYYDKDFNNEADTPDNFQSRRPNTSFCFLDIRSPGLGDTAMYLCATSSKETQYFGPGTRLLVL.

The V call is TRBV6-1, the J call TRBJ1-1; 7 bases agree with TRBD1. The CDR3 length is 14 residues. Trimming cost V 8 bases and J 3 bases; bases outside gene matches: 9. Germline assignment: CDR1 MNHNS and CDR2 SASEGT. The CDR3 bases are TGTGCCAGCTGCCTCAGACAGGGCGACACTGAAGCTTTCTTT. This codes for CASCLRQGDTEAFF.

CDR3 residues: CASSPRGGSETQYF. CDR3 DNA: TGTGCCAGCTCACCACGGGGGGGCTCGGAGACCCAGTACTTC. This rearrangement joins TRBV18 to TRBJ2-5; weak D call: TRBD2 (7 bases). V gave up 1 base and J gave up 5 bases, with 11 bases separating them. Germline CDR1 KGHSH, CDR2 LQKENI. The CDR3 is made up of 14 amino acids.

The rearrangement uses TRBV28 and TRBJ1-6; no definite D call. This CDR3 spans 12 amino acids. V lost 6 bases, J lost 6 bases, and 6 bases lay in between. Germline CDR1 and CDR2: MDHEN and SYDVKM. CDR3 bases: TGTGCCAGCAGGGTTCCTAATTCACCCCTCCACTTT. Translated: CASRVPNSPLHF.

The chain employs TRBV10-2 and TRBJ2-3, with D tentatively TRBD2 (6 bases). The CDR3 spans 12 residues. V was pared by 9 bases and J by 2 bases, with 9 bases between. CDR1 WSHSY and CDR2 SAAADI come from the germline V gene. Here the CDR3 reads CASRGNTDTQYF. In nucleotides, the CDR3 is TGCGCCAGTCGGGGGAACACAGATACGCAGTATTTT.

V gene TRBV11-3 combines with J gene TRBJ2-7; D perhaps matches TRBD1 (5 bases). Deletions cut 1 base from V and 0 bases from J, with 10 bases between. The CDR3 has 15 amino acids. Germline values: CDR1 SGHNT, CDR2 YENEEA. The CDR3 DNA is TGTGCCAGCAGCTTAGGACAGCCGAGCTCCTACGAGCAGTACTTC. This translates into CASSLGQPSSYEQYF.

V and J are TRBV27 and TRBJ2-2; a possible D gene is TRBD1 (6 bases). V was trimmed by 4 bases and J by 1 base, leaving 7 bases between them. This CDR3 comprises 14 residues. CDR1 is MNHEY, CDR2 SMNVEV, per germline (reference sequence). In DNA, the CDR3 is TGTGCCAGCAGTTGGGACAAGAACACCGGGGAGCTGTTTTTT. Encoded protein: CASSWDKNTGELFF.

This clone occurred once. The chain couples TRBV5-1 to TRBJ1-2; D ambiguous. Germline V gives CDR1 SGHRS, CDR2 YFSETQ. Trimming took off 2 bases at V and 4 bases at J, with 9 bases between the two ends. The CDR3 runs to 13 residues. CDR3 residues: CASSLEGPYGYTF. In nucleotides, the CDR3 is TGCGCCAGCAGCTTAGAAGGGCCCTATGGCTACACCTTC.

CDR3 loop: CASSAGTGAGYGYTF. The CDR3 nucleotides are TGTGCCAGCAGCGCCGGGACAGGGGCGGGCTATGGCTACACCTTC. This chain connects TRBV5-4 to TRBJ1-2, with 10 positions matching TRBD1. Trimming cost V 4 bases and J 4 bases; bases outside gene matches: 7. Per germline, CDR1 SGHNT and CDR2 YYREEE (reference sequence). The CDR3 length is 15 residues.

This clone has a single count. The gene calls are TRBV6-5 and TRBJ2-7; D is uncertain. The CDR3 covers 13 residues. Per the germline V gene, CDR1 is MNHEY and CDR2 is SVGAGI. The V end was cut by 2 bases, the J end by 1 base, with 6 bases between. CDR3 sequence: CASSYTHSYEQYF. CDR3 nucleotides: TGTGCCAGCAGTTACACCCATTCCTACGAGCAGTACTTC.

The rearrangement joins TRBV11-2 to TRBJ1-1; no definite D call. Trimming took 1 base from V and 1 from J, leaving 7 bases between them. The germline V gene has CDR1 SGHAT and CDR2 FQNNGV. This CDR3 region has 14 residues. In nucleotides, the CDR3 is TGTGCCAGCAGCTTAGGGCCAGGGAACACTGAAGCTTTCTTT. This translates into CASSLGPGNTEAFF.

V is TRBV6-6 and J is TRBJ1-5; tentative D call: TRBD1 (5 bases). The CDR3 has 15 amino acids. Germline values: CDR1 MNHNY, CDR2 SVGAGI (reference sequence). V was clipped by 8 bases and J by 5 bases, with 19 bases between them. The CDR3 is CASGGVGGLHQPQHF. CDR3 DNA: TGTGCCAGCGGCGGTGTGGGGGGTTTGCATCAGCCCCAGCATTTT.

The V and J genes are TRBV5-1 and TRBJ1-5; D unclear. Germline loops: CDR1 SGHRS, CDR2 YFSETQ. The CDR3 loop spans 14 amino acids. Trimming took 3 bases from V and 7 from J, leaving 14 bases between them. CDR3 protein: CASSYHSPGQPQHF. CDR3 nucleotides: TGCGCCAGCAGCTACCACTCCCCGGGGCAGCCCCAGCATTTT.